One sample yielded the 9 T cell receptor beta chains listed below, sequenced in a study of cytomegalovirus exposure and HLA in healthy donors. The table came from immunoSEQ multiplex PCR; TCRdb's copy has only in-frame clones and leaves some out. The table has hundreds of thousands of clones, more than 75% seen once. The material sequenced was PBMCs. The receptors were sampled from a young woman in good health and CMV-seropositive.

The V and J genes are TRBV5-1 and TRBJ2-7; TRBD1 matches 7 bases. The CDR3 runs to 14 residues. Looked up from germline, CDR1 is SGHRS and CDR2 is YFSETQ. J lost 6 bases, V lost 4 bases, and 10 bases had no gene match. The DNA of the CDR3 is TGCGCCAGCAGCCCCCAACAGGGGCCATGCGAGCAGTACTTC. Encoded protein: CASSPQQGPCEQYF.

This chain joins TRBV7-9 and TRBJ2-7, with D tentatively TRBD2 (7 bases). The V end was cut by 2 bases, the J end by 2 bases, with 10 bases between. The CDR3 runs 14 residues. From germline, CDR1 is SEHNR and CDR2 FQNEAQ (reference sequence). Here the CDR3 reads CASSLRGGPYEQYF. The CDR3 DNA follows: TGTGCCAGCAGCTTAAGGGGGGGCCCCTACGAGCAGTACTTC.

The chain recombines TRBV2 with TRBJ2-7, with 7 nucleotides matching TRBD1. This CDR3 comprises 16 residues. The V gene's germline CDR1 is SNHLY and CDR2 FYNNEI. The ends lost 6 bases at V and 4 bases at J; junction bases unmatched: 15. CDR3 nucleotides: TGTGCCAGCAGGGGACACTCCGGGACAGCGATTTACGAGCAGTACTTC. Translation: CASRGHSGTAIYEQYF.

The V gene is TRBV10-3, the J gene TRBJ1-1; TRBD1 is a possible D gene (5 bases). Per germline, CDR1 ENHRY and CDR2 SYGVKD. The V and J ends lost 0 bases and 3 bases respectively, with 17 bases between them. The CDR3 extends over 17 amino acids. The CDR3 reads CAISESGALGRDTEAFF. DNA for the CDR3: TGTGCCATCAGTGAGTCTGGGGCCCTAGGTAGGGACACTGAAGCTTTCTTT.

J is TRBJ2-2 and V is TRBV4-2, with a possible D match to TRBD1 (6 bases). V gave up 1 base and J gave up 2 bases, with 11 bases separating them. The CDR3 has 16 amino acids. CDR1 is LGHNA and CDR2 is YNFKEQ in the germline V gene. The CDR3 region has the DNA TGTGCCAGCAGCCAAGTACAACAGGGTAACACCGGGGAGCTGTTTTTT. This codes for CASSQVQQGNTGELFF.

The chain joins TRBV5-4 to TRBJ2-3; 10 nucleotides agree with TRBD1. The CDR3 has 14 residues. Per the germline V gene, CDR1 is SGHNT and CDR2 is YYREEE (reference sequence). The V and J ends lost 4 bases and 3 bases, in that order; junction bases with no gene match: 2. CDR3 protein: CASSRDRGTDTQYF. CDR3 DNA: TGTGCCAGCAGCCGGGACAGGGGTACAGATACGCAGTATTTT. Using reference TRBV5-4 and TRBJ2-3 for the parts outside the CDR3, the full variable domain is ETGVTQSPTHLIKTRGQQVTLRCSSQSGHNTVSWYQQALGQGPQFIFQYYREEENGRGNFPPRFSGLQFPNYSSELNVNALELDDSALYLCASSRDRGTDTQYFGPGTRLTVL.

The CDR3 loop reads CASSPGGGSKNIQYF. In DNA form, the CDR3 reads TGCGCCAGCAGCCCAGGGGGCGGGAGCAAAAACATTCAGTACTTC. The chain uses TRBV4-1 and TRBJ2-4; tentative D call: TRBD1 (8 bases). V shed 4 bases and J shed 3 bases, with 13 bases lying between them. CDR3 size: 15 residues. The V gene's germline CDR1 is MGHRA and CDR2 YSYEKL.

This chain links TRBV4-1 with TRBJ2-7, with D perhaps matching TRBD2 (6 bases). There are 13 residues in the CDR3. Germline assignment: CDR1 MGHRA and CDR2 YSYEKL. The V and J ends lost 3 bases and 3 bases respectively, with 9 bases between them. The DNA of the CDR3 is TGCGCCAGCAGCCACCCGACTAGCTACGAGCAGTACTTC. Amino acid sequence: CASSHPTSYEQYF.

V usage is TRBV28 and J usage is TRBJ1-5; 10 bases agree with TRBD1. This CDR3 comprises 17 residues. V shed 5 bases, J shed 7 bases, and the junction held 14 bases outside the gene matches. The germline gives CDR1 MDHEN, CDR2 SYDVKM. Here the CDR3 DNA reads TGTGCCAGCAGTCCAGGAGAGACGGGACAGGGGAAGCAGCCCCAGCATTTT. Its protein is CASSPGETGQGKQPQHF.